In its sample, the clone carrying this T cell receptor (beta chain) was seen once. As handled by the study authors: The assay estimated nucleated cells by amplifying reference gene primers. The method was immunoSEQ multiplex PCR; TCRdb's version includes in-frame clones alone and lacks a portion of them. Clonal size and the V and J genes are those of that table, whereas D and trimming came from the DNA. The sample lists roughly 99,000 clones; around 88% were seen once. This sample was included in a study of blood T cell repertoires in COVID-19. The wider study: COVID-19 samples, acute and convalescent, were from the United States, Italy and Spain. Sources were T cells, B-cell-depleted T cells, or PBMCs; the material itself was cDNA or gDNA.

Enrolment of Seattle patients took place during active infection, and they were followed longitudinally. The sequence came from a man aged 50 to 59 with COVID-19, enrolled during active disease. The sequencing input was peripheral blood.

Here the CDR3 reads CASSPDGTSDEQYF. The CDR3 region has the DNA TGCGCCAGCAGCCCAGACGGGACTAGCGACGAGCAGTACTTC. The chain joins TRBV5-1 to TRBJ2-7, with TRBD2 matching 10 bases. The V gene end was trimmed by 4 bases and the J gene end by 5 bases; junction bases not matched to a gene: 6. Germline CDR1 SGHRS, CDR2 YFSETQ. The CDR3 consists of 14 residues.